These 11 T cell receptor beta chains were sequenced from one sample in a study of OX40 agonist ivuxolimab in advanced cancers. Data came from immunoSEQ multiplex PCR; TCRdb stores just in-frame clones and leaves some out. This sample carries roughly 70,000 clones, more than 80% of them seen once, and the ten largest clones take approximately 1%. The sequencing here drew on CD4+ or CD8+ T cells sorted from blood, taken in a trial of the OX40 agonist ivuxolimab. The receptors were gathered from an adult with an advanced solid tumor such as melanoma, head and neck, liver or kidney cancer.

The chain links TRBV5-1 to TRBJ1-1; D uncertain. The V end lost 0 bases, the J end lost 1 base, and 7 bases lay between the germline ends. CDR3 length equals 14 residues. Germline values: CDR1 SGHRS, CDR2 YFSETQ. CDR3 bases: TGCGCCAGCAGCTTGGGCGCAGCGAACACTGAAGCTTTCTTT. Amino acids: CASSLGAANTEAFF. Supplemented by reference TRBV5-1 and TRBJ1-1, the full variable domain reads KAGVTQTPRYLIKTRGQQVTLSCSPISGHRSVSWYQQTPGQGLQFLFEYFSETQRNKGNFPGRFSGRQFSNSRSEMNVSTLELGDSALYLCASSLGAANTEAFFGQGTRLTVV.

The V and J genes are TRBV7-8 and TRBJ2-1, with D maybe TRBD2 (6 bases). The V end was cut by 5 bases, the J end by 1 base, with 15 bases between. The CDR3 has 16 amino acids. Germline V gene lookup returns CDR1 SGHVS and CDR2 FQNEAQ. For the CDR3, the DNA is TGTGCCAGCAGCACTCGACTAGTAGCGTCCTACAATGAGCAGTTCTTC. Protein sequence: CASSTRLVASYNEQFF.

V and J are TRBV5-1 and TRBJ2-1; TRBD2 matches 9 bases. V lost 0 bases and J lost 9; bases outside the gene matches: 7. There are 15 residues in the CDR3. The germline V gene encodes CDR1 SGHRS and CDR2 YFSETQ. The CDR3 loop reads CASSLDGGGALEQFF. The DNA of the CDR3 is TGCGCCAGCAGCTTGGACGGCGGGGGGGCCCTTGAGCAGTTCTTC.

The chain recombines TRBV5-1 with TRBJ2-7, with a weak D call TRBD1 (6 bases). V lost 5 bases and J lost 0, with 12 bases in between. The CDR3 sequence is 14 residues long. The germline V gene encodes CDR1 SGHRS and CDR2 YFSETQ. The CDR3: CASSTGTSSYEQYF. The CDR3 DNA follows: TGCGCCAGCAGTACGGGGACAAGCTCCTACGAGCAGTACTTC.

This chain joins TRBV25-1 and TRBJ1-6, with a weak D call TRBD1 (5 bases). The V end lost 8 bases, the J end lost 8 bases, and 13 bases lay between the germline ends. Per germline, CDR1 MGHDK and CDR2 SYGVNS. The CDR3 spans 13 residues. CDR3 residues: CASPGRGYSPLHF. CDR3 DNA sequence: TGTGCCAGCCCGGGACGGGGGTATTCACCCCTCCACTTT.

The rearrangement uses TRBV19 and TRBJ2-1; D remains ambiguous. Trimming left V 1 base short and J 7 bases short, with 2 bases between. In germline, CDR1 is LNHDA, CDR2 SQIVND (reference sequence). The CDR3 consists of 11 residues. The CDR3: CASSIANEQFF. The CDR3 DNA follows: TGTGCCAGTAGTATAGCGAATGAGCAGTTCTTC.

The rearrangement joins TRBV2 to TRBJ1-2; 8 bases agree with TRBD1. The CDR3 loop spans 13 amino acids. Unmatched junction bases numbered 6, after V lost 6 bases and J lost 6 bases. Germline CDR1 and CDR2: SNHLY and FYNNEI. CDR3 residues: CASRGQGLDGYTF. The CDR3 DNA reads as TGTGCCAGCAGAGGACAGGGTCTAGATGGCTACACCTTC.

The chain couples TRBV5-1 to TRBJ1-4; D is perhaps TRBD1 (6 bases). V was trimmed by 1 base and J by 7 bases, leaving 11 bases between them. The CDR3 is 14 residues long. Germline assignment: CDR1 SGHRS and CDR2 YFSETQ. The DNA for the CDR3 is TGCGCCAGCAGCTTGTCAGGGGCGGTTGAAAAACTGTTTTTT. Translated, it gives CASSLSGAVEKLFF.

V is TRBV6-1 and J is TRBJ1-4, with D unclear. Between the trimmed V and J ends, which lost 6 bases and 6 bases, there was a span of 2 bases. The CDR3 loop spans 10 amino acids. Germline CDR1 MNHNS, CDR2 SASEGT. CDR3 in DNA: TGTGCCAGCAGGGATGAAAAACTGTTTTTT. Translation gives CASRDEKLFF.

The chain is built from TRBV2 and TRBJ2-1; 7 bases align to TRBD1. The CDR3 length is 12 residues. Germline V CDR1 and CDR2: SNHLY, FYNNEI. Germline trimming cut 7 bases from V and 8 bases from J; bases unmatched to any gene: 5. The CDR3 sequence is CASKQGPYEQFF. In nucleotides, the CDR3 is TGTGCCAGCAAACAGGGGCCATATGAGCAGTTCTTC.

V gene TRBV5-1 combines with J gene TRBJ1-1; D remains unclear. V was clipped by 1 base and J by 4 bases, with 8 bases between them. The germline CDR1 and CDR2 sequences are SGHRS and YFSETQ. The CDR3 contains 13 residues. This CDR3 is CASSLKGGTEAFF. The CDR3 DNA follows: TGCGCCAGCAGCTTGAAGGGTGGCACTGAAGCTTTCTTT.